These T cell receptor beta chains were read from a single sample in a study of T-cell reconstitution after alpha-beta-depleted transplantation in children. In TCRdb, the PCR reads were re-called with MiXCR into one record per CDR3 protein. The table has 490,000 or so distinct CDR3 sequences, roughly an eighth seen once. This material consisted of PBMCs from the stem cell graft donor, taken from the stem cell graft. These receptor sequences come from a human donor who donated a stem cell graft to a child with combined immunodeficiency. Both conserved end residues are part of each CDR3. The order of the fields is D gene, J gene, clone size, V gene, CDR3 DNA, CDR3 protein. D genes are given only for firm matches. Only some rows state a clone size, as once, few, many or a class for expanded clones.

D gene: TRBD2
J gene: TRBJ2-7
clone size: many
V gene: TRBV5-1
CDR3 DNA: TGCGCCAGCAGAGCCGGGACTAGCAACTACGAGCAGTACTTC
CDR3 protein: CASRAGTSNYEQYF

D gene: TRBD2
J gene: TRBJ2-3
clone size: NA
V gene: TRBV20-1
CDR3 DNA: TGCAGTGCTAGAGTCCCTAGCGGGGCCCGCACAGATACGCAGTATTTT
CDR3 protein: CSARVPSGARTDTQYF

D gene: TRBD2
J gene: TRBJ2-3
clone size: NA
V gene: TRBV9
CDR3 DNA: TGTGCCAGCAGCCCATCGGTCGGACTAGGAGTTACGCAGTATTTT
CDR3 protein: CASSPSVGLGVTQYF

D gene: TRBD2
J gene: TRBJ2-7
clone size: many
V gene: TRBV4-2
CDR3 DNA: TGTGCCAGCAGCCAGCAAGCGGGGGGGGACACCTACGAGCAGTACTTC
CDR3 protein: CASSQQAGGDTYEQYF

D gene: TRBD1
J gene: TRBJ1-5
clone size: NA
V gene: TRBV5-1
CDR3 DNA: TGCGCCAGCAGCCCCCTCCCGGACAGGGACTCCAATCAGCCCCAGCATTTT
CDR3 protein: CASSPLPDRDSNQPQHF

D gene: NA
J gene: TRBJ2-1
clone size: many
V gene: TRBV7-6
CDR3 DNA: TGTGCCAGCAGCTTAACCACGTACAATGAGCAGTTCTTC
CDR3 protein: CASSLTTYNEQFF

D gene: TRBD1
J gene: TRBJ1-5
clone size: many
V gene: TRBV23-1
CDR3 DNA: TGCGCCAGCAGTCTGGACAGGGTTGCGCCCCAGCATTTT
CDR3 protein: CASSLDRVAPQHF

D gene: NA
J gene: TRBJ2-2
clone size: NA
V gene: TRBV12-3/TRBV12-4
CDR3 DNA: TGTGCCAGCACTATAAAGAGCGTTGGGTACGGGGAGCTGTTTTTT
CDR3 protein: CASTIKSVGYGELFF

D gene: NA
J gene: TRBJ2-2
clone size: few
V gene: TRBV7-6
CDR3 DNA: TGTGCCAGCAGCTTAGAGGGCTACTCGAAATACACCGGGGAGCTGTTTTTT
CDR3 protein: CASSLEGYSKYTGELFF

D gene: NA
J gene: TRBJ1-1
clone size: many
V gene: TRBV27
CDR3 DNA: TGTGCCAGCAATCCGGGACAAGCGAACACTGAAGCTTTCTTT
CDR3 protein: CASNPGQANTEAFF

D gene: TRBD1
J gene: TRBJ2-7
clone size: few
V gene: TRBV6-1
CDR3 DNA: TGTGCCAGCCGTGGGACAGGGGGGAGAAGAGTCACCTACGAGCAGTACTTC
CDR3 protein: CASRGTGGRRVTYEQYF

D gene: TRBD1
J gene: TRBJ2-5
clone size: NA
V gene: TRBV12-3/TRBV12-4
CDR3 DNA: TGTGCCAGCAGTTGGACCGGGACAGGGAGAGAGACCCAGTACTTC
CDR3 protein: CASSWTGTGRETQYF

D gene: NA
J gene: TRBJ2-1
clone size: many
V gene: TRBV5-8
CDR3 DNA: TGTGCCAGCCTTGGATTGGGTACCTACAATGAGCAGTTCTTC
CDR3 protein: CASLGLGTYNEQFF

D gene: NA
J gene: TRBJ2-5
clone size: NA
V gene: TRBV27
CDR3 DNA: TGTGCCAGCGGTACCGGGACTCCGTACCAAGAGACCCAGTACTTC
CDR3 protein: CASGTGTPYQETQYF

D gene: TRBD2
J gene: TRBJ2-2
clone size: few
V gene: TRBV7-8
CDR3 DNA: TGTGCCAGCAGCCACACTAGCGGCGCGAACACCGGGGAGCTGTTTTTT
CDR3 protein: CASSHTSGANTGELFF

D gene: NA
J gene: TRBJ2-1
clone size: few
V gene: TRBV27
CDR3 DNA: TGTGCCAGCAGATGGGACGGGTTCGCGAGAGATGAGCAGTTCTTC
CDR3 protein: CASRWDGFARDEQFF

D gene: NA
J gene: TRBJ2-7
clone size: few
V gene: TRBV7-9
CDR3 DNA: TGTGCCAGCAACCCCGGGGGGCTCTCCTACGAGCAGTACTTC
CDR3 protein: CASNPGGLSYEQYF

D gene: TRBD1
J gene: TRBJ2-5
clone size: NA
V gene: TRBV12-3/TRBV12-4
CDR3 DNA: TGTGCCAGCAGTCCAGACTTTCAGGGGGAAGAGACCCAGTACTTC
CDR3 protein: CASSPDFQGEETQYF

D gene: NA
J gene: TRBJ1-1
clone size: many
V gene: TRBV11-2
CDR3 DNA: TGTGCCAGCAGGAAGGGCAGGGAGAACACTGAAGCTTTCTTT
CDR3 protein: CASRKGRENTEAFF

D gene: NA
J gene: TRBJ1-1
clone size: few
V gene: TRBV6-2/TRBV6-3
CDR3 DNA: TGTGCCAGCTACGGGCACCCGAACACTGAAGCTTTCTTT
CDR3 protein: CASYGHPNTEAFF

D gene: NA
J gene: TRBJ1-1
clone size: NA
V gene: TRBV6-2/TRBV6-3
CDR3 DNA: TGTGCCAGCCATGGGGGGTATGCGGACACTGAAGCTTTCTTT
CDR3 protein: CASHGGYADTEAFF

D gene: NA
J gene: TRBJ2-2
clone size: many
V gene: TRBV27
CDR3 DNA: TGTGCCAGCGGACAGCAGATAAACACCGGGGAGCTGTTTTTT
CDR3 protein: CASGQQINTGELFF

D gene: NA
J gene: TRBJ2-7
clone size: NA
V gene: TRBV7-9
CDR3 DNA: TGTGCCAGCACGGGAACAGGTCCCTCCTACGAGCAGTACTTC
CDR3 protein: CASTGTGPSYEQYF

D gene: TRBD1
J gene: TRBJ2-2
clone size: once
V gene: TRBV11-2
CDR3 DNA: TGTGCCAGCAGCCAAGGGACAGTGCATAACACCGGGGAGCTGTTTTTT
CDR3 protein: CASSQGTVHNTGELFF

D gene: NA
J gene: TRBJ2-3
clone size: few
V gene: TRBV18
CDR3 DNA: TGTGCCAGCACCCGGGATATCACAGATACGCAGTATTTT
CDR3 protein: CASTRDITDTQYF

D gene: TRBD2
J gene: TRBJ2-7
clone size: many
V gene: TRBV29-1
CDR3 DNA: TGCAGCGTCCTACTAGCGGGAGTCGTTGTGTCCTACGAGCAGTACTTC
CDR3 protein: CSVLLAGVVVSYEQYF

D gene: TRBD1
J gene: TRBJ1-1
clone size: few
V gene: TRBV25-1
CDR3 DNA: TGTGCCAGCAGTGAAGTGACAGGGACGAACACTGAAGCTTTCTTT
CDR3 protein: CASSEVTGTNTEAFF

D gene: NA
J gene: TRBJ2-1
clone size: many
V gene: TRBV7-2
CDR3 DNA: TGTGCCAGCAGCGTAGACGGGAGAAGGGACAATGAGCAGTTCTTC
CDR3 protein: CASSVDGRRDNEQFF

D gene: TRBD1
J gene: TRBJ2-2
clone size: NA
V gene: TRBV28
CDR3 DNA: TGTGCCAGCAGCACGGGATGGGGGTCCGGGACAGGGTGGAACACCGGGGAGCTGTTTTTT
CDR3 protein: CASSTGWGSGTGWNTGELFF

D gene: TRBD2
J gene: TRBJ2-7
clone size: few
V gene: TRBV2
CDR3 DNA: TGTGCCAGCAGTACTAGCGTCCGCTCCTACGAGCAGTACTTC
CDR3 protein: CASSTSVRSYEQYF

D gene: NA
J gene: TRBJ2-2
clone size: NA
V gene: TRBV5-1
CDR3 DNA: TGCGCCAGCAGCTTTTTATCCGTGACAGTCACCGGGGAGCTGTTTTTT
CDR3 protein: CASSFLSVTVTGELFF

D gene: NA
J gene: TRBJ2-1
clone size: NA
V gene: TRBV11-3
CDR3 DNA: TGTGCCAGCAGCTTAGATGTTAGCGGCTCCTACAATGAGCAGTTCTTC
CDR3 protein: CASSLDVSGSYNEQFF

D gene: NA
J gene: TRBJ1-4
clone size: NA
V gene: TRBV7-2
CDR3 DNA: TGTGCCAGCAGCTTAGGGAGGGCGAGTGAAAAACTGTTTTTT
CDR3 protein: CASSLGRASEKLFF

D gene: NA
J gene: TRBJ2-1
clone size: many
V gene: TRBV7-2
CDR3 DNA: TGTGCCAGCAGCCCTTTCTCGGGCGCGACTAGTGGGAATGAGCAGTTCTTC
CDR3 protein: CASSPFSGATSGNEQFF

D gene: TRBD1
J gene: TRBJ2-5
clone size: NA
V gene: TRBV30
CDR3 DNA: TGTGCCTGGAGTGTACAACAGGGGGAGACCCAGTACTTC
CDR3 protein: CAWSVQQGETQYF

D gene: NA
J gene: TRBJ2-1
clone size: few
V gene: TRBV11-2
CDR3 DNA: TGTGCCAGCAGCTTAGATGGTGCGACGCTCCGATCGGATGAGCAGTTCTTC
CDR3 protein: CASSLDGATLRSDEQFF

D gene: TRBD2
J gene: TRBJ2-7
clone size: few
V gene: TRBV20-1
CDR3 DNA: TGCAGTGCTGCCCCACTAGCGACCTCCTACGAGCAGTACTTC
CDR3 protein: CSAAPLATSYEQYF

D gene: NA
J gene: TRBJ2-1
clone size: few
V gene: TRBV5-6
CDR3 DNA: TGTGCCAGCAGCTTGGTCGGGCAGGGGTTGCTCTTC
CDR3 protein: CASSLVGQGLLF

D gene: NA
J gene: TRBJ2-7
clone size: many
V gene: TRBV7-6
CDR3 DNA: TGTGCCAGCAGCTTAGTGGGGGACACCTCCTACGAGCAGTACTTC
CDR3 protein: CASSLVGDTSYEQYF

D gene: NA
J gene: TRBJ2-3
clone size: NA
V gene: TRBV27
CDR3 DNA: TGTGCCAGCAGTTCCAAAGGCGGGTCAGATACGCAGTATTTT
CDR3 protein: CASSSKGGSDTQYF

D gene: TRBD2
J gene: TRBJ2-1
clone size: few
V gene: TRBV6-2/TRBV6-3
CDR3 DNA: TGTGCCAGCAGTTATAGCGGGATAACCTACAATGAGCAGTTCTTC
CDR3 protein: CASSYSGITYNEQFF

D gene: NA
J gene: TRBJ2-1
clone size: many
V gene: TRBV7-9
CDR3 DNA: TGTGCCAGCAGCTTAGAACCAACCGATGAGCAGTTCTTC
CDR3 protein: CASSLEPTDEQFF

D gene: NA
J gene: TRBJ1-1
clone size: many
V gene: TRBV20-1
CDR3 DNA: TGCAGTGCTATCTGGGGGACATTGAACACTGAAGCTTTCTTT
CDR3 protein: CSAIWGTLNTEAFF

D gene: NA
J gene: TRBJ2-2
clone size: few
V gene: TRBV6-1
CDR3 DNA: TGTGCCAGCAGTCCCTGGGTACACAGAGAGCTGTTTTTT
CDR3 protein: CASSPWVHRELFF

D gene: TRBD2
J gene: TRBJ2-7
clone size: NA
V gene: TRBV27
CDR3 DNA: TGTGCCAGCAGTCAGCGGGAGTCGTCCTACGAGCAGTACTTC
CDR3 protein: CASSQRESSYEQYF